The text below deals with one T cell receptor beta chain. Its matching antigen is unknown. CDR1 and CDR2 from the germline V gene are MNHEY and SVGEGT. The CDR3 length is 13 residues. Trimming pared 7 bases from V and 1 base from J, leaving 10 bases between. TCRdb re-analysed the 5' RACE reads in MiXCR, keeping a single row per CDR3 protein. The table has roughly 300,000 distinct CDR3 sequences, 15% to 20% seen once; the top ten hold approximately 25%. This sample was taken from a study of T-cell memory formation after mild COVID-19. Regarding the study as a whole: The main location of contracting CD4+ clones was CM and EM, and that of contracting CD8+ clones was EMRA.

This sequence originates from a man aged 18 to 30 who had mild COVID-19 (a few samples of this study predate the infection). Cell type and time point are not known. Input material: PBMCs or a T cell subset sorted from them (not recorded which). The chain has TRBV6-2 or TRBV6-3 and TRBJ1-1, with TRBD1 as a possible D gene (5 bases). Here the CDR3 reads CASIGGGNTEAFF. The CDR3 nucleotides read TGTGCCAGCATCGGCGGGGGGAACACTGAAGCTTTCTTT.